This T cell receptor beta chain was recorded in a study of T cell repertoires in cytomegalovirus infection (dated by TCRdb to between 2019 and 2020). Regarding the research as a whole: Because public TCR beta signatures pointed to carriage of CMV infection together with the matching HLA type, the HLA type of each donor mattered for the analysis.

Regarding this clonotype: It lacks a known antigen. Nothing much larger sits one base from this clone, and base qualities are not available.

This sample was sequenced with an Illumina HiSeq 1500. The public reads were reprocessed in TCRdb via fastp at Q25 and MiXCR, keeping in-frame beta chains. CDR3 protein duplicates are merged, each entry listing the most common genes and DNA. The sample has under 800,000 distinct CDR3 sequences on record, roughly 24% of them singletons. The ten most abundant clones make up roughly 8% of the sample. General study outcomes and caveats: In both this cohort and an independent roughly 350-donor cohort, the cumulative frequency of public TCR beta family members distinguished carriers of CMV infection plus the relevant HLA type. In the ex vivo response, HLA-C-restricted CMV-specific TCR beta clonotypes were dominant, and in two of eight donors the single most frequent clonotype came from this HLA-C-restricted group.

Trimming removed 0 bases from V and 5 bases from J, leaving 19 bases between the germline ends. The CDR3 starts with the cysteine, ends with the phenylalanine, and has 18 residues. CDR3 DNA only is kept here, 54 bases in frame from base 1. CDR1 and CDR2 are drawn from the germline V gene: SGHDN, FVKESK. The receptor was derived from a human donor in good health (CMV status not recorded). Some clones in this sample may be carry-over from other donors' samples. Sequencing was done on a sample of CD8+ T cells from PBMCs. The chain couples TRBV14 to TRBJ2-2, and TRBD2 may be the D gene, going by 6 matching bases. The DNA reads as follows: TGTGCCAGCAGCCAAGATGCGGGGACCGTCCTCCTTACCGGGGAGCTGTTTTTT. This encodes CASSQDAGTVLLTGELFF.